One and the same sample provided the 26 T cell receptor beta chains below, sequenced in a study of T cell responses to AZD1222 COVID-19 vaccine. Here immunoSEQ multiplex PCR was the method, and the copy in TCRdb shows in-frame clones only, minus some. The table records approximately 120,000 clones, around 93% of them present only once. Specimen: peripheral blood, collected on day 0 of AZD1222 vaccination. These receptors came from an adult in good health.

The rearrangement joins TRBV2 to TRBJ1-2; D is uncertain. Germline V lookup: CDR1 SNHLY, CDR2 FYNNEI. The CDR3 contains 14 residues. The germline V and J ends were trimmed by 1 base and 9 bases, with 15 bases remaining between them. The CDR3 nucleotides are TGTGCCAGCAGTGAAGATTCAACGACGGGCCGCTACACCTTC. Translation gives CASSEDSTTGRYTF.

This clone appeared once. As DNA, the CDR3 is TGCGCCAGCGCCCGGGATTACCAAGAGACCCAGTACTTC. This gives the protein CASARDYQETQYF. V gene TRBV5-1 combines with J gene TRBJ2-5; TRBD2 is a possible D gene (5 bases). Germline V gene lookup returns CDR1 SGHRS and CDR2 YFSETQ. Trimming removed 7 bases from V and 0 bases from J, with 10 bases in between. The CDR3 covers 13 residues.

The CDR3 coding sequence is TGTGCCAGCAGTGAAGATCCGGGGACTCGGGAGACCCAGTACTTC. Its translation is CASSEDPGTRETQYF. The rearrangement links TRBV2 to TRBJ2-5, with D tentatively TRBD2 (6 bases). Trimming left V 1 base short and J 5 bases short, with 14 bases between. This CDR3 has 15 amino acids. Germline V lookup: CDR1 SNHLY, CDR2 FYNNEI.

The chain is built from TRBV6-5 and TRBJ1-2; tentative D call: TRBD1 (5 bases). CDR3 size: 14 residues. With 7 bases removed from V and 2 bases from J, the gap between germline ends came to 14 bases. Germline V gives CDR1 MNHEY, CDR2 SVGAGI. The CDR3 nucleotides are TGTGCCAGCACTAGACAGTTTCCGAACTATGGCTACACCTTC. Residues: CASTRQFPNYGYTF.

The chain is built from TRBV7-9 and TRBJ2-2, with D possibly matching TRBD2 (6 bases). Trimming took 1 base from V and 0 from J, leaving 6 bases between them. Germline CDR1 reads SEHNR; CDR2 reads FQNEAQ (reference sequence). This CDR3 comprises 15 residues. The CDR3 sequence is CASSLGGANTGELFF. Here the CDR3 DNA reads TGTGCCAGCAGCTTAGGCGGGGCGAACACCGGGGAGCTGTTTTTT.

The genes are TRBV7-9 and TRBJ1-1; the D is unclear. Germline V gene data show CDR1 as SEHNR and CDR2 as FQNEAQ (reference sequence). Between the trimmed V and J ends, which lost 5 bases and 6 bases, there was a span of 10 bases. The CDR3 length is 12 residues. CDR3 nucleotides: TGTGCCAGCAGCCACGCAGTCGCTGAAGCTTTCTTT. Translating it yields CASSHAVAEAFF. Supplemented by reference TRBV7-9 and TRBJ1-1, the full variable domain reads DTGVSQNPRHKITKRGQNVTFRCDPISEHNRLYWYRQTLGQGPEFLTYFQNEAQLEKSRLLSDRFSAERPKGSFSTLEIQRTEQGDSAMYLCASSHAVAEAFFGQGTRLTVV.

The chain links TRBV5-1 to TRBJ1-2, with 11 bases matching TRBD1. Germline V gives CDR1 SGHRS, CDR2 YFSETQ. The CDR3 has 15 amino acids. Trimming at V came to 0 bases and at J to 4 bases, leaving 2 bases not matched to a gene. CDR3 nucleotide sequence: TGCGCCAGCAGCTTGGAAGGGACAGGGGGCTATGGCTACACCTTC. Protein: CASSLEGTGGYGYTF.

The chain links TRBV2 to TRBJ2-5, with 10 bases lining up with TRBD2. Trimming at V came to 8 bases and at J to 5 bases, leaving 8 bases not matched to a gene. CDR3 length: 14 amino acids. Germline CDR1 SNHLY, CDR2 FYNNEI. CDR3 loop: CASGVLAGLETQYF. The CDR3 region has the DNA TGTGCCAGCGGGGTACTAGCGGGGCTGGAGACCCAGTACTTC.

Here the CDR3 reads CAWSVGQGVEKLFF. In DNA form, the CDR3 reads TGTGCCTGGAGTGTAGGGCAGGGGGTGGAAAAACTGTTTTTT. The chain combines TRBV30 with TRBJ1-4; the match to TRBD1 covers 7 bases. The CDR3 is 14 amino acids. Trimming took 0 bases from V and 8 from J; bases not matched to a gene: 6. Per the germline V gene, CDR1 is GTSNPN and CDR2 is SVGIG (reference sequence).

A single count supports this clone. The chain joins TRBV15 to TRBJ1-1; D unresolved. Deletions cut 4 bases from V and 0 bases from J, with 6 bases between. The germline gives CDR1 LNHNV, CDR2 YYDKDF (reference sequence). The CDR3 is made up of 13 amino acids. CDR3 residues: CATSTQLNTEAFF. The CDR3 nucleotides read TGTGCCACCAGCACACAGTTGAACACTGAAGCTTTCTTT. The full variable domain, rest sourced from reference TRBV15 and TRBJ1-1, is DAMVIQNPRYQVTQFGKPVTLSCSQTLNHNVMYWYQQKSSQAPKLLFHYYDKDFNNEADTPDNFQSRRPNTSFCFLDIRSPGLGDTAMYLCATSTQLNTEAFFGQGTRLTVV.

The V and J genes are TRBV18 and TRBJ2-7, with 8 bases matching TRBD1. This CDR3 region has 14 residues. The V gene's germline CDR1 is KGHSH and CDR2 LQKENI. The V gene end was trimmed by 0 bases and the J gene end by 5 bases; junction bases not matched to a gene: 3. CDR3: CASSPPADRDEQYF. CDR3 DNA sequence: TGTGCCAGCTCACCACCGGCGGACAGGGACGAGCAGTACTTC. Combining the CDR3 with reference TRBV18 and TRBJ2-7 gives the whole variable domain NAGVMQNPRHLVRRRGQEARLRCSPMKGHSHVYWYRQLPEEGLKFMVYLQKENIIDESGMPKERFSAEFPKEGPSILRIQQVVRGDSAAYFCASSPPADRDEQYFGPGTRLTVT.

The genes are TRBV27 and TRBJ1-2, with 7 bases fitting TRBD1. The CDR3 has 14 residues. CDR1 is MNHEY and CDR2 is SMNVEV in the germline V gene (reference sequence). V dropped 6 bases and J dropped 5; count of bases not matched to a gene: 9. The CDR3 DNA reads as TGTGCCAGCAGGGCTAGGGGGCAAGGGTATGGCTACACCTTC. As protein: CASRARGQGYGYTF.

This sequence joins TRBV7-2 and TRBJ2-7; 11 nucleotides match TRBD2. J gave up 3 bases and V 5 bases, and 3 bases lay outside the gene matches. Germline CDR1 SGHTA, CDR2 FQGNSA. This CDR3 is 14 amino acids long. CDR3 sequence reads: CASSVTSGGYEQYF. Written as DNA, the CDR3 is TGTGCCAGCAGCGTAACTAGCGGGGGCTACGAGCAGTACTTC.

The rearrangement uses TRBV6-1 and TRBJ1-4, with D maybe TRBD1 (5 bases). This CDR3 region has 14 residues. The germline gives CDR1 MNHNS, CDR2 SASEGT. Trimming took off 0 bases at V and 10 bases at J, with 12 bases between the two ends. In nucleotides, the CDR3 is TGTGCCAGCAGTGAAGCCGGGGGGAGTCGAAAACTGTTTTTT. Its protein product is CASSEAGGSRKLFF.

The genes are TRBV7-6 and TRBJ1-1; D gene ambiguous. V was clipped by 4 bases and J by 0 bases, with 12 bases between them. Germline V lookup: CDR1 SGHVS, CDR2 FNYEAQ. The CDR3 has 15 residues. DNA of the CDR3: TGTGCCAGCAGCTCCGCGATGGTCATGAACACTGAAGCTTTCTTT. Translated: CASSSAMVMNTEAFF.

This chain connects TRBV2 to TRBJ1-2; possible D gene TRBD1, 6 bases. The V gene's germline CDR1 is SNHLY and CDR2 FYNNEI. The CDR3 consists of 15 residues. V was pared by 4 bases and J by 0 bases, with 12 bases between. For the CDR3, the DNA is TGTGCCAGCAGTGCACAGGGCGGATCTAACTATGGCTACACCTTC. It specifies CASSAQGGSNYGYTF.

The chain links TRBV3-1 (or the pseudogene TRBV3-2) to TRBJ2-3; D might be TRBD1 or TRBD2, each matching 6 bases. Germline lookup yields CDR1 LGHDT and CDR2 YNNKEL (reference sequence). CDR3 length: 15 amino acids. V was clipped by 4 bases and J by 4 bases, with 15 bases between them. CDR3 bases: TGTGCCAGCAGCCGGGTTTCGGGGGCCCCAGATACGCAGTATTTT. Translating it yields CASSRVSGAPDTQYF.

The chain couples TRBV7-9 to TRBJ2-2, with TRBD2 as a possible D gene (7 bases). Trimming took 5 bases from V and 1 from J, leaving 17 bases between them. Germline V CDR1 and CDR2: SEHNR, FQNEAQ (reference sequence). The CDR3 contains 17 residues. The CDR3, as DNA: TGTGCCAGCAGCCGATCCGGGGGGCGGAGGAACACCGGGGAGCTGTTTTTT. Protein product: CASSRSGGRRNTGELFF.

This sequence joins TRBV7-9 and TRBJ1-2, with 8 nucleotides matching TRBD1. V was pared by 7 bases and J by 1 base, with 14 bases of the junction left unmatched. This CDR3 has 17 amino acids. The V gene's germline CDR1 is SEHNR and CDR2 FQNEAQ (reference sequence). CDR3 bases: TGTGCCAGCACCGGAAATGGACAGGGTACCTATAACTATGGCTACACCTTC. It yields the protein CASTGNGQGTYNYGYTF.

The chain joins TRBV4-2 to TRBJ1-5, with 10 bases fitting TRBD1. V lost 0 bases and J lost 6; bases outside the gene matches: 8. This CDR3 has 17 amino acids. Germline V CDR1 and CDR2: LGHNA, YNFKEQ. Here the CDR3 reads CASSQDSTGGAGQPQHF. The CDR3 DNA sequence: TGTGCCAGCAGCCAAGACTCGACAGGGGGCGCGGGTCAGCCCCAGCATTTT.

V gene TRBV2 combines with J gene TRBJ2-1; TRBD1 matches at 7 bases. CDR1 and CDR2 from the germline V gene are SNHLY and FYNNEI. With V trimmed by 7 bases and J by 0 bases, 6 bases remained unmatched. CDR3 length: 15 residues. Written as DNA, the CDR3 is TGTGCCAGCAAAGGACAGGCGATCTCCTACAATGAGCAGTTCTTC. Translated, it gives CASKGQAISYNEQFF.

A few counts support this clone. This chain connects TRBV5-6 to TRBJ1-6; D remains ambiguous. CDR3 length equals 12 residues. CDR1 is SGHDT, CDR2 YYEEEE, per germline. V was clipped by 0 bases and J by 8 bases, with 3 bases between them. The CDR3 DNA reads TGTGCCAGCAGCTTGGGTGATTCACCCCTCCACTTT. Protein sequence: CASSLGDSPLHF.

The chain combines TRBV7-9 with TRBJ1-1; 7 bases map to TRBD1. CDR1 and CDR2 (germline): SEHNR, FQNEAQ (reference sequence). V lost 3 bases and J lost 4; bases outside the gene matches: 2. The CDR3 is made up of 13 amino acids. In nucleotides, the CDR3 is TGTGCCAGCAGCTTGACAGGGTCCACTGAAGCTTTCTTT. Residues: CASSLTGSTEAFF.

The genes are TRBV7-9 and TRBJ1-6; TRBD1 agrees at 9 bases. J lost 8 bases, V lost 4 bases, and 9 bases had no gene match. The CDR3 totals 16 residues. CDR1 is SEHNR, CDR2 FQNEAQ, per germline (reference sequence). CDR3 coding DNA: TGTGCCAGCAGCTCCCAGGGGACAGGGAAGTATTCACCCCTCCACTTT. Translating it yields CASSSQGTGKYSPLHF.

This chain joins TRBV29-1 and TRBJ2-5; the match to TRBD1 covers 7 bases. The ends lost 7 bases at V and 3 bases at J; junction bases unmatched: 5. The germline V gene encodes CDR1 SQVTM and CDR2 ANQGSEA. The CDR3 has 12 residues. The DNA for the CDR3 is TGCAGCGCCAACCAGGGGGAAGAGACCCAGTACTTC. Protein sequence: CSANQGEETQYF. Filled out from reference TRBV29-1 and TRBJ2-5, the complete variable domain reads SAVISQKPSRDICQRGTSLTIQCQVDSQVTMMFWYRQQPGQSLTLIATANQGSEATYESGFVIDKFPISRPNLTFSTLTVSNMSPEDSSIYLCSANQGEETQYFGPGTRLLVL.

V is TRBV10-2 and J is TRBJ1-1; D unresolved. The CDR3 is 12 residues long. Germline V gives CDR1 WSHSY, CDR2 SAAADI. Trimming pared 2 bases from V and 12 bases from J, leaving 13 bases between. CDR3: CASSEAVQKTFF. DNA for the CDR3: TGCGCCAGCAGTGAGGCGGTACAGAAGACTTTCTTT.